This TCR beta chain derives from a study of spatial heterogeneity in lung cancer. Across the whole study: Detected beta-chain sequences consistently exceeded alpha-chain sequences. Overall study findings and caveats: Tumor mutation counts were tracked by expanded intratumoral alpha and beta TCR counts.

CDR1 and CDR2 from the germline V gene are SNHLY and FYNNEI. The V and J ends lost 6 bases and 2 bases respectively, with 16 bases between them. The length of the CDR3 is 16 residues. This clonotype was seen just once. Antigen unknown. The library was designed around alpha chains, so this beta chain is a stray read whose abundance carries little weight. Via MiXCR, TCRdb re-called the 5' RACE reads, giving one row per CDR3 protein. This table holds approximately 18,000 distinct CDR3 sequences, approximately 5.8% found once. As to time point: sample taken at primary tumor resection. Sequencing of whole RNA from tumor, nontumor lung or frozen PBMC involved no sorting.

The TCR comes from a female donor with early-stage non-small cell lung cancer. The chain is built from TRBV2 and TRBJ2-2; the D gene is possibly TRBD1 (6 bases). The sequences come from lung tumor tissue, collected at surgery. Here the CDR3 reads CASRTLGQRNTGELFF. The CDR3 bases are TGTGCCAGCAGGACGTTGGGACAAAGAAACACCGGGGAGCTGTTTTTT.